This is a list of T cell receptor beta chains from one sample in a study of blood T cells in healthy people across ages. Each CDR3 protein is one row after TCRdb ran MiXCR on the 5' RACE reads. The top ten hold 6.5% to 10% of the sample, which has more than 1.4 million distinct CDR3 sequences, approximately 40% seen once. What was sequenced was blood. The receptors originated from a woman aged 18-30 years in good health. CDR3s include the opening cysteine and the closing phenylalanine or tryptophan. The D gene is left open where the match is weak. Part of the rows lack a size; the others show once, few, many or a class for expanded clones.

j_gene,abundance,v_gene,d_gene,CDR3nt,CDR3aa
TRBJ1-2,.,TRBV7-9,TRBD1,TGTGCCAGCAGCTCCCAACAGGGGGTGGGTAGCCACACCTTC,CASSSQQGVGSHTF
TRBJ2-1,.,TRBV6-6,.,TGTGCCAGCAGCCCCGAGGGGGGGCAATACAATGAGCAGTTCTTC,CASSPEGGQYNEQFF
TRBJ1-2,.,TRBV20-1,.,TGCAGTGCTACGGACAGTAACGGCTACACCTTC,CSATDSNGYTF
TRBJ2-1,few,TRBV19,.,TGTGCCAGTAGTATAGGGCCTCTTGAGCAGTTCTTC,CASSIGPLEQFF
TRBJ2-3,.,TRBV12-3/TRBV12-4,TRBD1,TGTGCCAGCAGTTTTGGGACAGCCTCAAATACGCAGTATTTT,CASSFGTASNTQYF
TRBJ2-1,.,TRBV19,TRBD2,TGTGCCAGTCGAAAACTAGCGCCTTACAATGAGCAGTTCTTC,CASRKLAPYNEQFF
TRBJ2-5,few,TRBV4-2,.,TGTGCCAGCAGCCAAGAGATGTGGGGCCCCCAAGAGACCCAGTACTTC,CASSQEMWGPQETQYF
TRBJ1-5,.,TRBV20-1,.,TGCAGTGCTAGTCCCAAGGGTCGGGGAAGCAATCAGCCCCAGCATTTT,CSASPKGRGSNQPQHF
TRBJ1-6,few,TRBV20-1,.,TGCAGTGCTGGTCTACCCGGGACTTATAATTCACCCCTCCACTTC,CSAGLPGTYNSPLHF
TRBJ1-2,.,TRBV19,TRBD1,TGTGCCAGCGGAACAGGGGGCGCGAACTATGGCTACACCTTC,CASGTGGANYGYTF
TRBJ2-1,.,TRBV6-5,.,TGTGCCAGCAGTTACTCTTGGATAGCGGAGCTACCATACAATGAGCAGTTCTTC,CASSYSWIAELPYNEQFF
TRBJ2-7,few,TRBV7-3,.,TGTGCCAGCAGTTCGACAGGCTCCTACAATGAGCAGTACTTC,CASSSTGSYNEQYF
TRBJ1-1,.,TRBV6-5,.,TGTGCCAGCAGTTACGGGGGCTCCCCATCTGAAGCTTTCTTT,CASSYGGSPSEAFF
TRBJ2-5,.,TRBV12-3/TRBV12-4,TRBD2,TGTGCCAGCAGGACGCGCAGCGGGAGGTCGGGAGAGACCCAGTACTTC,CASRTRSGRSGETQYF
TRBJ1-4,.,TRBV6-5,.,TGTGCCAGTCGCCAAGGGGCAACTAATGAAAAACTGTTTTTT,CASRQGATNEKLFF
TRBJ1-1,few,TRBV6-6,.,TGTGCCAGCAGTTCGTCGGGGCCTGAAGCTTTCTTT,CASSSSGPEAFF
TRBJ1-1,.,TRBV9,.,TGTGCCAGCAGCCCGACAGCGAACACTGAAGCTTTCTTT,CASSPTANTEAFF
TRBJ2-7,few,TRBV29-1,.,TGCAGCGTTGGGTACTTCCCCCTAGCTCCCAGCTCCTACGAGCAGTACTTC,CSVGYFPLAPSSYEQYF
TRBJ1-1,.,TRBV30,TRBD1,TGTGCCTGGACTCGGAGGGACAGGGGCGTGAACACTGAAGCTTTCTTT,CAWTRRDRGVNTEAFF
TRBJ2-7,few,TRBV12-3/TRBV12-4,TRBD1,TGTGCCAGCAGGGGACAGGGGGCCGATGAGCAGTACTTC,CASRGQGADEQYF
TRBJ2-7,.,TRBV3-1,TRBD2,TGTGCCAGCAGCCAGTCGGGTAGCGGGGGCCCCGAGCAGTACTTC,CASSQSGSGGPEQYF
TRBJ1-1,few,TRBV7-9,.,TGTGCCAGCAGCTTTGACAGGAAGAACACTGAAGCTTTCTTT,CASSFDRKNTEAFF
TRBJ2-5,.,TRBV12-3/TRBV12-4,TRBD2,TGTGCCAGCAGTTTGGCGGGGGGCTGGGAGACCCAGTACTTC,CASSLAGGWETQYF
TRBJ2-3,once,TRBV4-2,TRBD1,TGTGCCAGCAGCCAAGGGACAGGGGAGTGGGAGGATACGCAGTATTTT,CASSQGTGEWEDTQYF
TRBJ2-4,.,TRBV20-1,.,TGCAGTGCTCCCGGATCTAGCGCCCGGCCCAAAAACATTCAGTACTTC,CSAPGSSARPKNIQYF
TRBJ2-3,.,TRBV10-3,TRBD1,TGTGCCAGCCCCCGGGACAGACACTCAGATACGCAGTATTTT,CASPRDRHSDTQYF
TRBJ2-5,.,TRBV20-1,.,TGCAGTGCTAGCGGGGGAGCGTCGTCTTATGAGCAGTACTTC,CSASGGASSYEQYF
TRBJ1-2,few,TRBV7-9,.,TGTGCCAGCAGAGCCCCGGCAGCCTCTAACTATGGCTACACCTTC,CASRAPAASNYGYTF
TRBJ1-2,.,TRBV12-3/TRBV12-4,.,TGTGCCAGCAGTTCTGACGGCCATGGCTACACCTTC,CASSSDGHGYTF
TRBJ2-7,once,TRBV24-1,TRBD2,TGTGCCACCAGTGAAGTTGAGCGGGAGGGCTCCTACGAGCAGTACTTC,CATSEVEREGSYEQYF
TRBJ2-1,.,TRBV3-1,.,TGTGCCAGCAGCCAAGATTGGGGTGGATCTAGCAATGAGCAGTTCTTC,CASSQDWGGSSNEQFF
TRBJ1-2,.,TRBV7-8,TRBD1,TGTGCCAGCAGCTCGACAACGCAGGGGGCGCGGCGCTATGGCTACACCTTC,CASSSTTQGARRYGYTF
TRBJ2-6,few,TRBV11-1,.,TGTGCCAGCAGCTTAAACGGGGTCTCTGGGGCCAACGTCCTGACTTTC,CASSLNGVSGANVLTF
TRBJ2-3,few,TRBV20-1,TRBD1,TGCAGTGCCGTCTCCGGTGAGGGGGCAACCAGGTACACAGATACGCAGTATTTT,CSAVSGEGATRYTDTQYF
TRBJ2-1,.,TRBV2,TRBD2,TGTGCCAGTGATAGCGGGGGGAGCTCCTACAATGAGCAGTTCTTC,CASDSGGSSYNEQFF
TRBJ2-1,.,TRBV18,.,TGTGCCAGCGCACCATTCGGGAGTCATGAGCAGTTCTTC,CASAPFGSHEQFF
TRBJ2-7,few,TRBV20-1,.,TGCAGTGCGCCGGACAGTTACCCCGTGGCCCAGTACTTC,CSAPDSYPVAQYF
TRBJ2-7,.,TRBV6-1,.,TGTGCCAGCAGTCCAAAGCGGTGGGTATACGAGCAGTACTTC,CASSPKRWVYEQYF
TRBJ2-2,.,TRBV29-1,TRBD2,TGCAGCGTGGCGGGACTAGCGGGAGAACCCGGGGAGCTGTTTTTT,CSVAGLAGEPGELFF
TRBJ2-1,few,TRBV20-1,.,TGCAGTGCTAGATTACCGGGACTCCCGCAGAATGAGCAGTTCTTC,CSARLPGLPQNEQFF
TRBJ2-7,once,TRBV28,.,TGTGCCAGCAGTCGTCCCAGGGGCTTCTCCTACGAACAGTACTTC,CASSRPRGFSYEQYF
TRBJ2-1,once,TRBV7-8,.,TGTGCCAGCAGCTTATCGGGGCAGGCATGGTATGAGCAGTTCTTC,CASSLSGQAWYEQFF
TRBJ2-1,.,TRBV5-1,.,TGCGCCAGCAGCTTGGCTATTCGTGTCTGGCCCTCCTACAATGAGCAGTTCTTC,CASSLAIRVWPSYNEQFF